This T cell receptor beta chain was retrieved from a study of blood T cell repertoires in COVID-19 (dated by TCRdb to the early 2020s). Notes on the research overall: Samples covering the acute and convalescent phases of COVID-19 were provided by collaborators in the United States, Italy and Spain. Deeply sampled blood TCRbeta repertoires from subjects exposed to, actively infected with, or recovered from COVID-19 were included in the dataset. The material from the prospective study consisted of cDNA or gDNA derived from T cells, B-cell-depleted T cells, or PBMCs. Samples came from the ongoing ImmuneRACE study (first 160 participants) plus 1,254 subjects from 6 global collaborators. The repertoires were released in a freely available public database meant as a resource for research on the immune response to SARS-CoV-2. Sample metadata almost always included a de-identified subject ID, COVID-19 status, age in years and sex. Where HLA class I and class II types were available, the types were taken from metadata supplied by the sample provider, not from assay-based typing. Results the study describes overall, beyond this receptor: How much clinical and demographic metadata was included differed by source and by participant, and the metadata was provided uncurated.

TCRbeta CDR3 regions were amplified from genomic DNA using the immunoSEQ Assay, a bias-controlled multiplex PCR. The source study handled its data this way. The number of nucleated cells in each sample was estimated by amplification of reference gene primers within the assay. To quantify the absolute abundance of each unique TCRbeta CDR3 rearrangement, sequence reads were collapsed and filtered. For each sample, productive Simpson clonality was calculated as the square root of Simpson's diversity index across productive rearrangements. The table comes from immuneACCESS by way of TCRdb, which keeps in-frame sequences with V and J called. Part of the clones is missing from these tables; in studies checked, under half for an unresolved V gene and the rest for unknown reasons. Clonal size and the V and J genes are those of that table, whereas D and trimming came from the DNA. Present in this sample are more than 110,000 clones, less than 90% of which were seen just once. Clones ranked in the top ten supply 4.5% to 6% of the sample.

In the prospective study, participants were roughly 18 to 100 years old, resided in fewer than 25 geographic areas of the United States, and were enrolled through a virtual design. In the prospective study, participants were assigned to cohorts based on the clinical history participants reported in a screening survey and a study questionnaire. Mobile phlebotomists in the prospective study collected whole blood, serum and a nasopharyngeal or oropharyngeal swab from every participant. Over a roughly two-month period, participants in the prospective study had the option of providing additional blood draws and questionnaires. Before DNA extraction, blood samples from the prospective study were shipped at room temperature or frozen. In this sample, this clone turned up once. Its binding antigen is unknown. Base qualities are not at hand, and no much larger clone is one base apart. This clonotype was sampled from a man in his forties with acute COVID-19. Sequenced: PBMCs or T cells enriched from blood (not recorded which).

The CDR3: CASSPTRSGEQFF. The DNA sequence reads TGTGCCAGCAGCCCTACCCGTTCGGGGGAGCAGTTCTTC. The V and J genes are TRBV11-3 and TRBJ2-1, with TRBD2 as a weak D call on 5 bases. The CDR3 has 13 amino acids, counting the end cysteine and phenylalanine. Only the CDR3 part of the read is kept: 39 bases, read in frame from the first base. CDR1 SGHNT and CDR2 YENEEA were looked up in the germline V gene. The V and J ends are trimmed by 5 bases and 10 bases, leaving 15 bases between them. Where the CDR3 stops, the reference TRBV11-3 and TRBJ2-1 genes take over; the full variable domain is EAGVVQSPRYKIIEKKQPVAFWCNPISGHNTLYWYLQNLGQGPELLIRYENEEAVDDSQLPKDRFSAERLKGVDSTLKIQPAELGDSAVYLCASSPTRSGEQFFGPGTRLTVL.